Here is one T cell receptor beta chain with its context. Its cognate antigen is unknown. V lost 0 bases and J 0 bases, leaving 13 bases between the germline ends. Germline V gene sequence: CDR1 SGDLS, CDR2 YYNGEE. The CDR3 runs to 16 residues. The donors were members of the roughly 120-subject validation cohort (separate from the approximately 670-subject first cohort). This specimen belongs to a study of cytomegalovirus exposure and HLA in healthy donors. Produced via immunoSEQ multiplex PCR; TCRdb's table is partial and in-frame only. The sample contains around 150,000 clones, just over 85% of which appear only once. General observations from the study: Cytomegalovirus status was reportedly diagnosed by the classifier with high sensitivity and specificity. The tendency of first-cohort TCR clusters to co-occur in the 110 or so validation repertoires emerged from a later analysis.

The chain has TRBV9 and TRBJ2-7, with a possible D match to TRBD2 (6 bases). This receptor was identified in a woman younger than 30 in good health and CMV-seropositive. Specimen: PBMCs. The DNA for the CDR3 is TGTGCCAGCAGCGTAGGCCGGGACTTCCCCTCCTACGAGCAGTACTTC. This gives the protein CASSVGRDFPSYEQYF.